This T cell receptor beta chain was identified during a study of cytomegalovirus exposure and HLA in healthy donors. Study conclusions and caveats: In a later analysis, V- and J-gene trimming of beta chains associated with a DCLRE1C missense variant, replicated independently. DRB1 showed the most TCR associations and HLA-C the fewest in a later analysis, as rates varied by HLA locus.

After removal of 4 bases from V and 7 bases from J, the junction contained 7 bases not matched to a gene. The germline V gene encodes CDR1 MDHEN and CDR2 SYDVKM. The CDR3 loop spans 14 amino acids. The study ran its PCR with 60 Vbeta and 13 Jbeta primers. TCRdb's table, derived via immunoSEQ multiplex PCR, lists solely in-frame clones and lacks some. The sample gives 130,000 or so clones, less than 75% of which show up once; approximately 2.1% is in the top ten. For this clone: Its antigen is not known.

The chain couples TRBV28 to TRBJ1-5; TRBD1 aligns across 7 bases. The sample was PBMCs. This TCR came from a woman aged 40-49 years in good health and CMV-seropositive. The CDR3 DNA reads TGTGCCAGCAGTTCAGCAGGGGGTCAACAGCCCCAGCATTTT. Amino acid sequence: CASSSAGGQQPQHF.